Included here is one T cell receptor beta chain sequence, with context. Authors' analysis steps: Amplification of reference gene primers provided the estimated nucleated cell counts. The method was immunoSEQ multiplex PCR; TCRdb's version includes in-frame clones alone and lacks a portion of them. That table gives V, J and clone size, and the DNA gave D and trimming. The sample holds 140,000 to 150,000 clones; over 75% are singletons and the top ten take 10%. Trimming took 6 bases from V and 0 from J, leaving 9 bases between them. This CDR3 has 14 residues. Germline V gene data show CDR1 as LNHDA and CDR2 as SQIVND (reference sequence). The record originates from a study of blood T cell repertoires in COVID-19. In the study overall: Whether acute or convalescent, the COVID-19 samples came from the United States, Italy and Spain. In each case, the material was cDNA or gDNA derived from T cells, B-cell-depleted T cells, or PBMCs.

The source of this sequence is a man between 60 and 70 years old with active or convalescent COVID-19. This rearrangement joins TRBV19 to TRBJ1-3; D is unresolved. Material for sequencing was peripheral blood. The CDR3 loop reads CASSHPNSGNTIYF. The CDR3 DNA reads as TGTGCCAGTAGCCATCCTAACTCTGGAAACACCATATATTTT.